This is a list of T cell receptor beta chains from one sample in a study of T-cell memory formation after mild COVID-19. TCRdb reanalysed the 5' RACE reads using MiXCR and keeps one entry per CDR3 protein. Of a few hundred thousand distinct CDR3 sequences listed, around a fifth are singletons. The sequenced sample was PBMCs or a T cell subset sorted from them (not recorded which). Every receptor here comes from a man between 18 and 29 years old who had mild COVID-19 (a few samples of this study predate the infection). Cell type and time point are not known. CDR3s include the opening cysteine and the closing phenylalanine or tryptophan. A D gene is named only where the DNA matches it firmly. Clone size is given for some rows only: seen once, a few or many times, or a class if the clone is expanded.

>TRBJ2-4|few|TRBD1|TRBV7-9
CASSSTGALAKNIQYF
TGTGCCAGCAGCTCAACAGGGGCGTTAGCCAAAAACATTCAGTACTTC
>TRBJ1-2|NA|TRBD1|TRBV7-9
CASSFGQGDYNYGYTF
TGTGCCAGCAGCTTCGGACAGGGCGATTATAACTATGGCTACACCTTC
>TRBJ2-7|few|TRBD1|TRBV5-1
CASSLISQGASEQYF
TGCGCCAGCAGCTTGATTAGTCAGGGGGCGAGTGAGCAGTACTTC
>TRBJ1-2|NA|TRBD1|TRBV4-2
CASSQARTGRGYGYTF
TGTGCCAGCAGCCAAGCTCGGACAGGGAGGGGCTATGGCTACACCTTC
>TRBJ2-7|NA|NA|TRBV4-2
CASSQESQGSFYEQYF
TGTGCCAGCAGCCAAGAGTCGCAGGGGTCATTCTACGAGCAGTACTTC
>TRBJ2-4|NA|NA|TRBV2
CASRAGVFSKNIQYF
TGTGCCTCTAGGGCAGGGGTATTTTCCAAAAACATTCAGTACTTC
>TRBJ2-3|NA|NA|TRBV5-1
CASSYRGTQYF
TGCGCCAGCAGCTATCGGGGTACGCAGTATTTT
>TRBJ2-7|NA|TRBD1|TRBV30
CAWRDRGLSYEQYF
TGTGCCTGGCGGGACAGGGGGCTTTCCTACGAGCAGTACTTC
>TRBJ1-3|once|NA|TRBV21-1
CASSKGTGPYSGNTIYF
TGTGCCAGCAGCAAAGGGACAGGGCCCTACTCTGGAAACACCATATATTTT
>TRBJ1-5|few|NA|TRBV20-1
CSARGLSDGKEPQHF
TGCAGTGCTAGAGGCCTATCGGACGGGAAAGAGCCCCAGCATTTT
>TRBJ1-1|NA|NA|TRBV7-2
CASSSLGGYTEAFF
TGTGCCAGCAGCTCCCTCGGGGGGTACACTGAAGCTTTCTTT
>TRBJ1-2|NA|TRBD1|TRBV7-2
CASSLGGTGSANGYTF
TGTGCCAGCAGCTTAGGTGGGACAGGGTCCGCCAATGGCTACACCTTC
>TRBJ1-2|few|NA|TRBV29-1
CSVEGRAYSGYTF
TGCAGCGTTGAAGGCAGAGCCTACTCTGGCTACACCTTC
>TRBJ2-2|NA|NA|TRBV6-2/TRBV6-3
CASIFPGTPNTGEMFF
TGTGCCAGCATTTTCCCGGGCACTCCGAACACCGGGGAGATGTTTTTT
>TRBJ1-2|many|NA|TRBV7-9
CASSYRTFYGYTF
TGTGCCAGCAGCTACAGGACCTTCTATGGCTACACCTTC
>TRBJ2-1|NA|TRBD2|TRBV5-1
CASSPKTSAHNEQFF
TGCGCCAGCAGCCCGAAGACTAGCGCGCACAATGAGCAGTTCTTC
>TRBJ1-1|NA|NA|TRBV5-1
CASRDGNTEAFF
TGCGCCAGCCGTGACGGAAACACTGAAGCTTTCTTT
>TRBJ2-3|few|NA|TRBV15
CATSRDGFRSTDTQYF
TGTGCCACCAGCAGAGATGGATTCAGGAGCACAGATACGCAGTATTTT
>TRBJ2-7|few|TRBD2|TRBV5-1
CASSWTSGAYYEQYF
TGCGCCAGCAGTTGGACTAGCGGGGCCTACTACGAGCAGTACTTC
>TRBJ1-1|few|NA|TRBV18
CASSPPGTNTEAFF
TGTGCCAGCTCCCCTCCAGGAACGAACACTGAAGCTTTCTTT
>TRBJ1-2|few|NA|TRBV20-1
CSARDYGTFGDGYTF
TGCAGTGCTAGAGATTACGGGACCTTCGGAGATGGCTACACCTTC